This TCR beta chain was profiled in a study of blood T cell repertoires in COVID-19. Looking at the study overall: Collection of acute and convalescent COVID-19 samples took place in the United States, Italy and Spain. The cDNA or gDNA used as material had been derived from T cells, B-cell-depleted T cells, or PBMCs.

From germline, CDR1 is LGHDT and CDR2 YNNKEL (reference sequence). The CDR3 spans 15 residues. V trimming: 4 bases; J trimming: 5 bases; junction bases outside the gene matches: 9. Authors' methods: Quantification of nucleated cells was approximated via reference gene primer amplification. Produced via immunoSEQ multiplex PCR; TCRdb's table is partial and in-frame only. Clonal size and the V and J genes are those of that table, whereas D and trimming came from the DNA. The sample contains some 300,000 clones, 75% to 90% of which appear only once. The clonotype originates from a woman between 65 and 79 years old with COVID-19, enrolled during active disease. This chain connects TRBV3-1 (or the pseudogene TRBV3-2) to TRBJ1-1, with TRBD1 identical over 8 bases. The specimen sequenced was peripheral blood. CDR3 bases: TGTGCCAGCAGCCTCCAGGGACAGGTAGGGACTGAAGCTTTCTTT. It translates to CASSLQGQVGTEAFF.